Reported below is one T cell receptor beta chain. Its specificity is not known. CDR3 length: 13 residues. Trimming cost V 3 bases and J 5 bases; bases outside gene matches: 1. From germline, CDR1 is SGHRS and CDR2 YFSETQ. Amplification of TCR beta used genomic DNA extracted from peripheral blood. This entry belongs to a study of T cell repertoires in aging, cancer and after chemotherapy. Study background: Clear clonal overlap appeared across healthy donor samples taken over several months to years.

Rearranged V-D-J TRB sequences were amplified with a mixed TRB-A/B primer pool. TCRdb ran MiXCR on the multiplex PCR reads and lists one entry per CDR3 protein. The sample records some 11,000 distinct CDR3 sequences, 25% to 35% being singletons. Findings of the study overall: Median generation probability rose over the chemotherapy interval in each cancer cohort, suggesting rebound thymic output. Compared with age-matched healthy donors, untreated hematological or solid cancer patients showed higher blood TCR clonality.

The V and J genes are TRBV5-1 and TRBJ2-5, with 10 positions matching TRBD1. Material: blood. This clonotype was obtained from a human donor in good health. The CDR3 region is CASSSTGGETQYF. CDR3 coding DNA: TGCGCCAGCAGCTCGACAGGGGGCGAGACCCAGTACTTC.